This T cell receptor beta chain was documented in a study of cytomegalovirus exposure and HLA in healthy donors. A multiplex PCR was run with 60 Vbeta primers and 13 Jbeta primers. The assay was immunoSEQ multiplex PCR, and TCRdb's table has in-frame clones only and misses some. The profile shows roughly 160,000 clones, roughly 80% of them singletons. The ends lost 4 bases at V and 7 bases at J; junction bases unmatched: 4. This CDR3 is built from 13 residues. The germline gives CDR1 SGHAT, CDR2 FQDESV (reference sequence). The clonotype was recovered from a boy between 2 and 10 years old in good health and CMV-seronegative. The specimen sequenced was PBMCs. The chain has TRBV11-1 and TRBJ1-5, with 7 bases identical to TRBD1. The CDR3 DNA reads as TGTGCCAGCAGCTCAGACAGGGCCCAGCCCCAGCATTTT. Its translation is CASSSDRAQPQHF. The full variable domain, completed using reference TRBV11-1 and TRBJ1-5, is EAEVAQSPRYKITEKSQAVAFWCDPISGHATLYWYRQILGQGPELLVQFQDESVVDDSQLPKDRFSAERLKGVDSTLKIQPAELGDSAMYLCASSSDRAQPQHFGDGTRLSIL.